This T cell receptor beta chain was sequenced in a study of beta chain features in type 1 diabetes. Study-wide points: Within the patient group, naive, central memory and Treg TCRB repertoires appeared more similar to each other than within healthy donors. Type 1 diabetes patients showed a moderate but significant shortening of TCRB CDR3s in all four CD4+ subsets.

All of the isolated RNA was reverse transcribed, so expressed TCRB transcripts were sequenced. Using immunoSEQ multiplex PCR, the repertoire was profiled, and TCRdb retains in-frame clones only, with some absent. The profile shows roughly 610,000 clones, roughly 15% of them singletons. A single heparinised blood sample, averaging about 120 mL, was obtained per donor. Central memory, naive, regulatory and stem cell-like memory CD4+ cells were sorted by CD45RO/CCR7/CD25/CD127/CD95/CD27. This CDR3 contains 15 residues. Per the germline V gene, CDR1 is SGHRS and CDR2 is YFSETQ. The ends were cut back, 1 base at V and 4 bases at J, with 12 bases in the middle. Turning to this clone: No antigen is known for it.

Material: naive CD4+ T cells from blood. The chain combines TRBV5-1 with TRBJ1-5; D unresolved. The source of this sequence is a man younger than 35 in good health. This CDR3 is CASSLWDPGNQPQHF. The CDR3 coding sequence is TGCGCCAGCAGCTTGTGGGATCCCGGAAATCAGCCCCAGCATTTT.